The following is a T cell receptor (beta chain) sequence with its context. Antigen unknown. These data come from a study of blood T cells in healthy people across ages. PCR was performed a second time for about 6 to 11 cycles using a sample-barcoded 5' primer and a J-beta primer mix. TCRdb analysed the 5' RACE reads with MiXCR anew, one entry per CDR3 protein. The repertoire holds 750,000 to 850,000 distinct CDR3 sequences, with roughly 25% as singletons. Findings and caveats of the study: Older age went with lower TCR beta diversity per million T cells, in a roughly linear way. The donors' CMV status was not determined, possibly confounding changes in expanded clonotypes.

This sample also appeared in a second study, on T cells of mothers and their children. That source notes: Per 15 ul, 1.5 ug of RNA was used, with all extracted RNA going into cDNA synthesis.

The receptor was derived from a boy younger than 18 in good health. Sequenced: blood.

In DNA, the CDR3 is TGTGCCAGCTCACCTCCCAAAGGGGATGGCGGACCTAATGAAAAACTGTTTTTT. It codes for CASSPPKGDGGPNEKLFF. The V call is TRBV18, the J call TRBJ1-4; TRBD1 is a possible D gene (5 bases). V dropped 3 bases and J dropped 3 bases, with 20 bases sitting between them. From germline, CDR1 is KGHSH and CDR2 LQKENI. CDR3 length equals 18 residues.